This T cell receptor beta chain appears in the sequencing data of a study of shared clonotypes between healthy human individuals. Notes on the study in general: For naive CD4 cells, roughly 4.8% of clonotypes were shared across a few donors.

The table came from immunoSEQ multiplex PCR; TCRdb's copy has only in-frame clones and leaves some out. The sample has some 2 million clones; 85% to 95% are singletons. As to this clone: Its cognate antigen is unknown.

Material for sequencing was naive CD4+ T cells sorted from blood. Noted subset: CD45RA+ positively selected. This sequence was found in a man aged 18-30 years in good health.

The DNA for the CDR3 is TGTGCCAGCAGCCGACTAGCGGGAGCTAATTACGAGCAGTACTTC. Translation: CASSRLAGANYEQYF. The chain links TRBV6-5 to TRBJ2-7; TRBD2 matches at 12 bases. Germline V gene data show CDR1 as MNHEY and CDR2 as SVGAGI. Trimming removed 6 bases from V and 4 bases from J; junction bases left unmatched: 7. The CDR3 runs 15 residues.